This is a list of T cell receptor beta chains from one sample in a study of T cell responses to AZD1222 COVID-19 vaccine. Sequencing was performed with immunoSEQ multiplex PCR; in TCRdb, only in-frame clones are kept and a portion is missing. The sample holds some 170,000 clones, just under 90% seen once. The sample in question was peripheral blood, obtained 28 days after the second dose of the MenACWY control vaccine. The receptors were sampled from an adult who received the MenACWY meningococcal vaccine as a control. The CDR3 runs from the conserved cysteine through the conserved F or W. A D gene is named only where the DNA matches it firmly. Size values are once, few and many counts, or a class for expanded clones, and some rows have none.

12	TRBV6-5	TRBJ1-1	NA	NA	TGTGCCAGCAGTATCTCGGGCGGGGAAGCTTTCTTT	CASSISGGEAFF
16	TRBV7-9	TRBJ2-7	NA	TRBD1	TGTGCCAGCAGCCGGGACAGGGGAGAAAGCTCCTACGAGCAGTACTTC	CASSRDRGESSYEQYF
16	TRBV7-2	TRBJ2-3	NA	NA	TGTGCCAGCAGCTTAATGTTGGCGGGATACACAGATACGCAGTATTTT	CASSLMLAGYTDTQYF
14	TRBV11-2	TRBJ1-5	NA	NA	TGTGCCAGCAGCTTAGGCAATAGCAATCAGCCCCAGCATTTT	CASSLGNSNQPQHF
13	TRBV10-3	TRBJ2-3	NA	NA	TGTGCCATCATGGGACAAGGCACAGATACGCAGTATTTT	CAIMGQGTDTQYF
14	TRBV18	TRBJ1-6	once	TRBD1	TGTGCCAGCTCACCCCGACAGGGAGATTCACCCCTCCACTTT	CASSPRQGDSPLHF
13	TRBV27	TRBJ2-7	NA	NA	TGTGCCAGCAGTCGGGCAGGAGGGTACGAGCAGTACTTC	CASSRAGGYEQYF
13	TRBV3-1/TRBV3-2	TRBJ1-2	NA	NA	TGTGCCAGCAGCCAAGGGGGGCGCGATGGCTACACCTTC	CASSQGGRDGYTF
13	TRBV6-5	TRBJ1-2	NA	NA	TGTGCCAGCAGGCGACAGGTGGGCTATGGCTACACCTTC	CASRRQVGYGYTF
16	TRBV5-1	TRBJ2-3	NA	TRBD2	TGCGCCAGCAGCTTGGGGTCTAGCGGGACCACAGATACGCAGTATTTT	CASSLGSSGTTDTQYF
16	TRBV7-9	TRBJ2-1	once	NA	TGTGCCAGCAGTTCCTCGCGGGCGGGGTCCTACAATGAGCAGTTCTTC	CASSSSRAGSYNEQFF
13	TRBV11-2	TRBJ1-2	NA	NA	TGTGCCAGCAGCTTAGATCCCCAACAGAAGAACACCTTC	CASSLDPQQKNTF
14	TRBV28	TRBJ1-2	NA	TRBD1	TGTGCCAGCAGTTCACTCGGACAGGAGGAAGGCTACACCTTC	CASSSLGQEEGYTF
12	TRBV30	TRBJ1-3	few	NA	TGTGCCTGGAGTGTGGAAGGAAACACCATATATTTT	CAWSVEGNTIYF
14	TRBV10-2	TRBJ1-5	NA	TRBD1	TGCGCCAGCAGTGAGTGGACAGGTTATCAGCCCCAGCATTTT	CASSEWTGYQPQHF
15	TRBV27	TRBJ2-2	NA	NA	TGTGCCAGCAGTTTAGGGGGCGCCAACACCGGGGAGCTGTTTTTT	CASSLGGANTGELFF
13	TRBV10-3	TRBJ2-1	NA	NA	TGTGCCATATCTTTAGGAAACTACAATGAGCAGTTCTTC	CAISLGNYNEQFF
15	TRBV19	TRBJ1-2	once	NA	TGTGCCACCGCCCCGTGGGAGGGAAATACCTATGGCTACACCTTC	CATAPWEGNTYGYTF
13	TRBV28	TRBJ1-2	NA	TRBD1	TGTGCCAGCAGGGGACAGGGACTCTATGGCTACACCTTC	CASRGQGLYGYTF
16	TRBV9	TRBJ2-1	NA	NA	TGTGCCAGCAGCGTAGTTTTGGGGGGCAGTTACAATGAGCAGTTCTTC	CASSVVLGGSYNEQFF